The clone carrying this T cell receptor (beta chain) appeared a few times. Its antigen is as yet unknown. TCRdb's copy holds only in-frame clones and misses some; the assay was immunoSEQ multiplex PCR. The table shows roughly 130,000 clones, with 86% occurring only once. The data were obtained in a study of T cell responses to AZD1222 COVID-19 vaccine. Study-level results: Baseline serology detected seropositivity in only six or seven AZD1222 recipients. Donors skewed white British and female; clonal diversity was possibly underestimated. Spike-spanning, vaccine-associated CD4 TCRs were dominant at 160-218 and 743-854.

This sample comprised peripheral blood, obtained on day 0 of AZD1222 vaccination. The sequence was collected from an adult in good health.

The CDR3 sequence is CASSLAGQVEQYF. The CDR3 nucleotides are TGTGCCAGCAGTTTGGCGGGGCAGGTCGAGCAGTACTTC. V usage is TRBV28 and J usage is TRBJ2-7; a weak D match, TRBD2 (6 bases). V was pared by 3 bases and J by 6 bases, with 12 bases between. The germline gives CDR1 MDHEN, CDR2 SYDVKM. The CDR3 runs 13 residues.